This entry features one T cell receptor (beta chain) sequence. Its target is unknown. This specimen comes from a study of T cell responses to AZD1222 COVID-19 vaccine. Profiled with immunoSEQ multiplex PCR; TCRdb holds only in-frame clones, not every one. The data contain about 130,000 clones, about 89% of them seen just once; the ten biggest clones take up about 1.4%. The length of the CDR3 is 18 residues. Looked up from germline, CDR1 is LNHDA and CDR2 is SQIVND (reference sequence). With 5 bases clipped from V and 3 bases from J, the junction kept 10 bases outside the gene matches. Study-level results: Following two doses of AZD1222, Spike-specific TCR breadth and depth rose.

The rearrangement joins TRBV19 to TRBJ2-2, with 12 nucleotides matching TRBD2. The sequence derives from an adult in good health. The input for sequencing was peripheral blood, taken on day 0 of AZD1222 vaccination. The CDR3, as DNA: TGTGCCAGTAGTCCGGGACTAGCGGGCGGTTACCACACCGGGGAGCTGTTTTTT. This codes for CASSPGLAGGYHTGELFF.